The T cell receptor beta chain under discussion was sequenced for a study of T-cell memory formation after mild COVID-19. TCRdb re-called the 5' RACE reads with MiXCR, one entry per CDR3 protein. Among just under 350,000 distinct CDR3 sequences, around 13% were seen once, and the ten largest hold 20% to 25%. This clonotype was found many times. The sequence came from a man between 18 and 35 years old who had mild COVID-19 (a few samples of this study predate the infection). Cell type and time point are not known. Sequencing was performed on PBMCs or a T cell subset sorted from them (not recorded which).

The CDR3 is CASSGPGGPTDTQYF. CDR3 bases: TGTGCCAGCAGTGGGCCCGGGGGCCCCACAGATACGCAGTATTTT. V usage is TRBV12-3 or TRBV12-4 and J usage is TRBJ2-3; D may be TRBD1 or TRBD2 (6 bases each). Trimming took off 5 bases at V and 2 bases at J, with 14 bases between the two ends. CDR3 length: 15 amino acids.